This T cell receptor beta chain was identified during a study of blood T cell repertoires in COVID-19. About the study: Sample material is recorded as cDNA or gDNA derived from T cells, B-cell-depleted T cells, or PBMCs.

Assay: immunoSEQ multiplex PCR; the TCRdb copy retains only in-frame clones and omits some. The data hold roughly 410,000 clones, with around 89% observed a single time. Seattle participants joined during active infection and were tracked over time. The CDR3 contains 16 residues. The trim removed 2 bases at V and 8 bases at J, leaving 11 bases unmatched. The germline CDR1 and CDR2 sequences are SGHRS and YFSETQ. This sequence was found in a woman aged 40 to 50 with COVID-19, enrolled during active disease. The sample was peripheral blood. The chain employs TRBV5-1 and TRBJ2-1, with 9 nucleotides matching TRBD2. The CDR3 nucleotides are TGCGCCAGCAGCTTAGTAGAACTAGCGGGTACCGATGAGCAGTTCTTC. Its translation is CASSLVELAGTDEQFF.